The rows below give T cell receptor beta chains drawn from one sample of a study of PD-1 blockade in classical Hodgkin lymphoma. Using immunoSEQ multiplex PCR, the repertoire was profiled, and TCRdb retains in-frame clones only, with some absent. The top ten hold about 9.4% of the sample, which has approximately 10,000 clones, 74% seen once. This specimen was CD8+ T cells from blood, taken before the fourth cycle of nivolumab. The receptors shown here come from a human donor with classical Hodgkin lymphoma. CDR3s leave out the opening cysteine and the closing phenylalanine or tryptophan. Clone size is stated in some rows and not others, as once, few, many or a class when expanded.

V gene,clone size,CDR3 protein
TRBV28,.,ASSFGNTEAF
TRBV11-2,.,ASSLRGGGPQH
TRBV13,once,ASSYRGGQGSGVNT
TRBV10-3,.,AISVSGVSQETQY
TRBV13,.,ASSLQFNQPQH
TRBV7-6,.,ASGIDEQY
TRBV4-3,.,ASSQDSGLGVYSGELF
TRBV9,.,ASSDPGWTAGSPYNEQF
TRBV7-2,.,ASRLAYEQY
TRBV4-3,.,ASSQVLASSYNEQF
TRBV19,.,ASTSSGLINTEAF
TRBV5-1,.,ASRDSQNTEAF
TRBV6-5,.,ASSYSPHSEQY
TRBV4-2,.,ASSQGDDYYEQY
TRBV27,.,ASSLQAGYFNEQF
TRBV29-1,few,SVTGDIYGYT
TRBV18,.,ASSLSPGLAGRMDEQF
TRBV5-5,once,ASSLGGNSPLH
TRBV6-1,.,ASSPWDSSSYEQY
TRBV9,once,ASSVGSGAHLNEQF
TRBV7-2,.,ASSLAGHFNTEAF
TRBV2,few,ASIETGGSHEQY
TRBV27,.,ASSLGITYEQY
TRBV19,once,ASSIGGWNTEAF
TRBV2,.,ASKLARVSNQPQH
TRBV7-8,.,ASSPVGGGITDTQY
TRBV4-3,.,ASSQQTGVSGYYNEQF
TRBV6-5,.,ASSYTSGRMETQY
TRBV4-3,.,ASSQDIGGRNTEAF
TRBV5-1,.,ASSWGAETQY
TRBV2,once,ASSDPKFRTGEQY
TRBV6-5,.,ASSLAGEGEQF
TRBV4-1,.,ASRGASAYEQY
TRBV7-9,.,ASSLGLDRGETQY
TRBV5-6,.,ASSLGPNSNQPQH
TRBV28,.,ASSFRLQETQY
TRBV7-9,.,ASSPPTGLETQY
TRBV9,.,ASSVETGESYEQY
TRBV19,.,ASSINGAYEQY
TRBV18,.,ASSPSGTSGYNEQF
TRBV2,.,ASSEVREYATNEKLF
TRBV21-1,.,ASSKDGYEQY
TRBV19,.,ASSSIYSRRGNTIY
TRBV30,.,AWREGRATNEKLF
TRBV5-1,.,ASSPTGTETSNYGYT
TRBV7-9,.,ASSGRQGPSYEQY